The clone carrying this TCR beta chain has only one observation. What it binds is not known. This specimen comes from a study of cytomegalovirus exposure and HLA in healthy donors. Broader study findings: Researchers counted over 150 TCR beta chains as cytomegalovirus-associated. Later genetic work tied a missense DCLRE1C variant to beta-chain V and J trimming. Highly shared variants forming one cluster were likely a sequencing artifact.

V lost 6 bases to trimming and J lost 6 bases, with 14 bases between them. The germline V gene encodes CDR1 WNHNN and CDR2 SYGVQD (reference sequence). The CDR3 contains 13 residues. The PCR used 60 Vbeta and 13 Jbeta primers. The data were produced by immunoSEQ multiplex PCR, yet TCRdb's version contains in-frame clones alone and is incomplete. The data contain 150,000 to 250,000 clones, over 65% of them singletons. The rearrangement joins TRBV10-1 to TRBJ1-2; tentative D call: TRBD1 (6 bases). The sequencing sample was made of PBMCs. The TCR sequence derives from a boy aged 2 to 10 in good health and CMV-seronegative. The CDR3 sequence is CASRLTGYHGYTF. In DNA form, the CDR3 reads TGCGCCAGCAGGCTAACAGGGTATCATGGCTACACCTTC.